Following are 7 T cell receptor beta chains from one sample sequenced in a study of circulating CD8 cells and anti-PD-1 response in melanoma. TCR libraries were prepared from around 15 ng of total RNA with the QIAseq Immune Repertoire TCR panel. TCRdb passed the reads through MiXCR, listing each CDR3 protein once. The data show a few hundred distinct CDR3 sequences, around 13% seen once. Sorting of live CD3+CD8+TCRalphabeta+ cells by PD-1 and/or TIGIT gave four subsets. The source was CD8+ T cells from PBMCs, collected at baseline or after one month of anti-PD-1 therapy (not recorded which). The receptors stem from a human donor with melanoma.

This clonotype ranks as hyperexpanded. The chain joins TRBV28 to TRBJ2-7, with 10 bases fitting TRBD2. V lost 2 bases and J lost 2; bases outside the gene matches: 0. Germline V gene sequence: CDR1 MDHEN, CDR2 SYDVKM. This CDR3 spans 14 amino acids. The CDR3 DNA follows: TGTGCCAGCAGTTTACTAGCGGGAGCCTACGAGCAGTACTTC. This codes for CASSLLAGAYEQYF.

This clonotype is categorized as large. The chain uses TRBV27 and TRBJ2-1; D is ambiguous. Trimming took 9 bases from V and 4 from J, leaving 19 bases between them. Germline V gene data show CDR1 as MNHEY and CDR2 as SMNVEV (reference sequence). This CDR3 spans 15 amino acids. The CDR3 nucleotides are TGTGCCAGTTCCGGACCAAACAAAGAGTACAATGAGCAGTTCTTC. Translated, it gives CASSGPNKEYNEQFF.

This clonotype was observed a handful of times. CDR3: CASSLSSLTDTQYF. The CDR3 coding sequence is TGTGCCAGCAGTTTATCGAGCCTCACAGATACGCAGTATTTT. This sequence joins TRBV27 and TRBJ2-3, with unresolved D. V was cut by 0 bases and J by 2 bases, with 6 bases left in between. In germline, CDR1 is MNHEY, CDR2 SMNVEV (reference sequence). CDR3 size: 14 residues.

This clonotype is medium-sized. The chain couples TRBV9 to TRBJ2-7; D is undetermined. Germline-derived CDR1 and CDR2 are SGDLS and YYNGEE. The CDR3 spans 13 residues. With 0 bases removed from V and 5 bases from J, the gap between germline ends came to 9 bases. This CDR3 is CASSVVGNDEQYF. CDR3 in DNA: TGTGCCAGCAGCGTAGTGGGGAACGACGAGCAGTACTTC.

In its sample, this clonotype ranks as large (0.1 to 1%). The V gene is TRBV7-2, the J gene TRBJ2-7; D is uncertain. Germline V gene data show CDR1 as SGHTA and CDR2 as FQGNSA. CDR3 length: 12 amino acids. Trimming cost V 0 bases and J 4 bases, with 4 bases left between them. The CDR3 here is CASSLAFYEQYF. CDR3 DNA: TGTGCCAGCAGCTTAGCCTTTTACGAGCAGTACTTC.

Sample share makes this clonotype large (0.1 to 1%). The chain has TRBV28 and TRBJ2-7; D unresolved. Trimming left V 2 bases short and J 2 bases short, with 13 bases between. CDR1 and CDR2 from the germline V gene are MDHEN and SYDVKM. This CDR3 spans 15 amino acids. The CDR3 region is CASSLHGSLAYEQYF. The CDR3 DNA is TGTGCCAGCAGTTTACATGGCAGCCTGGCCTACGAGCAGTACTTC. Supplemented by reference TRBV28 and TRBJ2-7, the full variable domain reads DVKVTQSSRYLVKRTGEKVFLECVQDMDHENMFWYRQDPGLGLRLIYFSYDVKMKEKGDIPEGYSVSREKKERFSLILESASTNQTSMYLCASSLHGSLAYEQYFGPGTRLTVT.

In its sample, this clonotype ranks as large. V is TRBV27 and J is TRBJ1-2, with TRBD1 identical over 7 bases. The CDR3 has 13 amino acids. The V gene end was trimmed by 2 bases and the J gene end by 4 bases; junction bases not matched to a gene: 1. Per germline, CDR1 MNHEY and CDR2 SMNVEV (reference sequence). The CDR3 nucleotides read TGTGCCAGCAGTTTAACAGGGGCCTATGGCTACACCTTC. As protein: CASSLTGAYGYTF.